Listed here are 20 T cell receptor beta chains from one sample, sequenced in a study of T cell repertoires in cytomegalovirus infection. MiXCR, run by TCRdb on the reads, gives a single entry per CDR3 protein. This sample has 290,000 or so distinct CDR3 sequences, with roughly 24% found just once. Sample: PBMCs. Every receptor here comes from a human donor in good health (CMV status not recorded). Some clones in this sample may be carry-over from other donors' samples.

This clonotype occurred many times. The gene calls are TRBV7-2 and TRBJ2-5, with TRBD2 identical over 7 bases. After removal of 3 bases from V and 3 bases from J, the junction contained 4 bases not matched to a gene. Germline CDR1 is SGHTA and CDR2 is FQGNSA. The CDR3 spans 14 residues. CDR3 nucleotide sequence: TGTGCCAGCAGCTTGAGGGAGGGAAAAGAGACCCAGTACTTC. Amino acid sequence: CASSLREGKETQYF.

This clonotype was observed many times. CDR3 nucleotide sequence: TGTGCCAGCAGCTTTAAGAAGAACACTGAAGCTTTCTTT. The encoded protein is CASSFKKNTEAFF. V is TRBV5-4 and J is TRBJ1-1; D remains unclear. V lost 2 bases and J lost 1, with 6 bases in between. Germline V CDR1 and CDR2: SGHNT, YYREEE (reference sequence). The CDR3 is made up of 13 amino acids.

The rearrangement uses TRBV29-1 and TRBJ2-3; 7 positions agree with TRBD1. The germline gives CDR1 SQVTM, CDR2 ANQGSEA. This CDR3 contains 12 residues. V lost 3 bases, J lost 3 bases, and 0 bases stayed unmatched. CDR3 in DNA: TGCAGCGTTGACAGGGGGACAGATACGCAGTATTTT. Its protein is CSVDRGTDTQYF.

This clonotype was counted many times. V usage is TRBV7-8 and J usage is TRBJ2-2; D perhaps matches TRBD1 (6 bases). V was pared by 4 bases and J by 5 bases, with 14 bases between. CDR1 SGHVS and CDR2 FQNEAQ come from the germline V gene. The CDR3 has 15 residues. CDR3 coding DNA: TGTGCCAGCAGCTCGAAACAGGGACCGACCGGGGAGCTGTTTTTT. It is translated as CASSSKQGPTGELFF.

The table lists this clonotype with many counts. V and J are TRBV7-2 and TRBJ2-5; 10 nucleotides align to TRBD2. The germline gives CDR1 SGHTA, CDR2 FQGNSA. V shed 5 bases and J 2 bases; nucleotides not matched to a gene: 5. The CDR3 consists of 15 residues. The CDR3 DNA follows: TGTGCCAGCAGCCTTGGGACTAGCGCACAAGAGACCCAGTACTTC. As protein: CASSLGTSAQETQYF.

This clonotype was counted a few times. This chain connects TRBV28 to TRBJ2-5; maybe TRBD2 (7 bases). Germline CDR1 and CDR2: MDHEN and SYDVKM. The CDR3 extends over 16 amino acids. With 3 bases removed from V and 5 bases from J, the gap between germline ends came to 19 bases. The CDR3 DNA is TGTGCCAGCAGTTTCTTATTGGGGGGGGCTACGGAGACCCAGTACTTC. Translated, it gives CASSFLLGGATETQYF.

The rearrangement links TRBV5-3 to TRBJ2-7; D is possibly TRBD1 or TRBD2 (5 bases each). TRBV5-3 is designated an ORF whose function remains uncertain. The CDR3 is 15 amino acids. V lost 8 bases to trimming and J lost 0 bases, with 18 bases between them. CDR3 DNA sequence: TGTGCCAGCAGCCCGGGACGGCAGAGCTCCTACGAGCAGTACTTC. It is translated as CASSPGRQSSYEQYF.

The chain employs TRBV18 and TRBJ2-1; D is unresolved. Per the germline V gene, CDR1 is KGHSH and CDR2 is LQKENI. The length of the CDR3 is 14 residues. The V and J ends lost 2 bases and 6 bases respectively, with 11 bases between them. This CDR3 is CASSPGVAINEQFF. CDR3 nucleotides: TGTGCCAGCTCACCAGGGGTAGCAATCAATGAGCAGTTCTTC.

This clonotype was counted many times. The J gene is TRBJ2-3, the V gene TRBV20-1; TRBD2 might be the D (5 bases). The CDR3 is 13 amino acids. Germline V gives CDR1 DFQATT, CDR2 SNEGSKA (reference sequence). Trimming removed 0 bases at V and 3 bases at J, with 7 bases between. In nucleotides, the CDR3 is TGCAGTGCTAGAGAGACGGGGACAGATACGCAGTATTTT. It translates to CSARETGTDTQYF.

This clonotype was recorded at least ten times. The chain is built from TRBV11-2 and TRBJ2-5; no clear D. Germline values: CDR1 SGHAT, CDR2 FQNNGV. Trimming stripped 3 bases from V and 5 bases from J, with 7 bases between. The CDR3 covers 12 residues. The CDR3 DNA is TGTGCCAGCAGCTTGGCCGTGGAGACCCAGTACTTC. Its translation is CASSLAVETQYF.

This rearrangement joins TRBV6-2 or TRBV6-3 to TRBJ1-5; D uncertain. The V end lost 4 bases, the J end lost 3 bases, and 10 bases lay between the germline ends. This CDR3 spans 14 amino acids. The germline V gene encodes CDR1 MNHEY and CDR2 SVGEGT. CDR3 region: CASSLGRINQPQHF. For the CDR3, the DNA is TGTGCCAGCAGTTTGGGCAGAATCAATCAGCCCCAGCATTTT.

This clonotype was counted between two and nine times. CDR3 in amino acids: CSASPGAAYEQYF. In DNA form, the CDR3 reads TGCAGTGCTAGTCCGGGGGCGGCCTACGAGCAGTACTTC. V gene TRBV20-1 combines with J gene TRBJ2-7; possibly TRBD1 or TRBD2 for D (6 bases each). Germline assignment: CDR1 DFQATT and CDR2 SNEGSKA (reference sequence). CDR3 length: 13 residues. Trimming removed 3 bases at V and 2 bases at J, with 11 bases between.

The chain is built from TRBV29-1 and TRBJ2-2, with a possible D match to TRBD2 (5 bases). V was shortened by 7 bases and J by 7 bases, with 19 bases between the two germline ends. The CDR3 is made up of 14 amino acids. The germline CDR1 and CDR2 sequences are SQVTM and ANQGSEA. The CDR3 nucleotides are TGCAGCGGGAGGAAACTAGAAGTGGGCGGGGAGCTGTTTTTT. Encoded protein: CSGRKLEVGGELFF.

V and J are TRBV5-4 and TRBJ2-7, with 7 nucleotides matching TRBD1. The germline CDR1 and CDR2 sequences are SGHNT and YYREEE (reference sequence). V was pared by 4 bases and J by 3 bases, with 10 bases of the junction left unmatched. This CDR3 is 15 amino acids long. The CDR3 is CASSLPGGNIYEQYF. Written as DNA, the CDR3 is TGTGCCAGCAGCCTACCAGGGGGAAACATCTACGAGCAGTACTTC.

The chain uses TRBV10-3 and TRBJ2-7; 10 positions match TRBD2. This CDR3 has 15 amino acids. Germline lookup yields CDR1 ENHRY and CDR2 SYGVKD. V lost 10 bases to trimming and J lost 7 bases; unmatched junction nucleotides: 16. CDR3 loop: CATSGGASGSIEQYF. The CDR3 region has the DNA TGTGCCACCAGCGGAGGGGCTAGCGGGAGTATAGAGCAGTACTTC.

This clonotype was seen ten or more times. This rearrangement joins TRBV7-2 to TRBJ2-7, with 10 nucleotides matching TRBD1. The CDR3 runs 16 residues. V shed 3 bases and J 5 bases; nucleotides not matched to a gene: 10. The germline CDR1 and CDR2 sequences are SGHTA and FQGNSA. The CDR3 coding sequence is TGTGCCAGCAGCTTTTCCTCGGACAGGGGGTCCCACGAGCAGTACTTC. This translates into CASSFSSDRGSHEQYF. Looking up the rest from reference TRBV7-2 and TRBJ2-7 gives the full variable domain: GAGVSQSPSNKVTEKGKDVELRCDPISGHTALYWYRQSLGQGLEFLIYFQGNSAPDKSGLPSDRFSAERTGGSVSTLTIQRTQQEDSAVYLCASSFSSDRGSHEQYFGPGTRLTVT.

This chain joins TRBV11-3 and TRBJ2-1, with unresolved D. V gave up 5 bases and J gave up 10 bases, with 18 bases separating them. There are 14 residues in the CDR3. CDR1 and CDR2 from the germline V gene are SGHNT and YENEEA. CDR3 region: CASSTRHMGNEQFF. DNA of the CDR3: TGTGCCAGCAGCACCCGTCATATGGGGAACGAGCAGTTCTTC.

The chain recombines TRBV29-1 with TRBJ1-1, with D possibly TRBD1 on 6 matching bases. Germline V CDR1 and CDR2: SQVTM, ANQGSEA. CDR3 size: 14 residues. V lost 6 bases and J 7 bases, leaving 21 bases between the germline ends. This chain's CDR3 is CSVSSDSYPFEAFF. CDR3 sequence (DNA): TGCAGCGTCTCTTCGGACAGCTACCCTTTTGAAGCTTTCTTT.

Only a few counts were recorded for this clonotype. The V call is TRBV11-3, the J call TRBJ2-5, with TRBD2 as a possible D gene (7 bases). V was clipped by 5 bases and J by 5 bases, with 24 bases between them. The CDR3 extends over 17 amino acids. Germline assignment: CDR1 SGHNT and CDR2 YENEEA. CDR3 DNA: TGTGCCAGCAGCCAAGGGGGGGGAGGACCGTCGGGGGAGACCCAGTACTTC. This encodes CASSQGGGGPSGETQYF. Full variable domain (remainder filled in from reference TRBV11-3 and TRBJ2-5): EAGVVQSPRYKIIEKKQPVAFWCNPISGHNTLYWYLQNLGQGPELLIRYENEEAVDDSQLPKDRFSAERLKGVDSTLKIQPAELGDSAVYLCASSQGGGGPSGETQYFGPGTRLLVL.

This chain joins TRBV24-1 and TRBJ2-1; 9 nucleotides agree with TRBD2. Unmatched junction bases numbered 7, after V lost 0 bases and J lost 8 bases. There are 16 residues in the CDR3. The germline gives CDR1 KGHDR, CDR2 SFDVKD. The CDR3 nucleotides are TGTGCCACCAGTGATTTGGCGGGAGGGCCTGGCTATGAGCAGTTCTTC. Amino acid sequence: CATSDLAGGPGYEQFF.